Below are 3 T cell receptor beta chains sequenced from a single sample in a study of technical replicates of blood from a handful of donors. The repertoire was sequenced with immunoSEQ multiplex PCR; TCRdb's copy has only in-frame clones and lacks some. The repertoire holds tens of thousands of clones, with over 90% as singletons. Input material: T cells isolated from PBMCs. These receptors all come from a human donor in good health.

This clone turned up a few times. This chain uses TRBV30 with TRBJ2-5; D gene unclear. Trimming stripped 4 bases from V and 1 base from J, with 13 bases between. Germline V gene sequence: CDR1 GTSNPN, CDR2 SVGIG (reference sequence). The CDR3 loop spans 14 amino acids. CDR3 DNA sequence: TGTGCCTGGACCCGAGTGCAGGCCCAAGAGACCCAGTACTTC. It specifies CAWTRVQAQETQYF.

This chain joins TRBV5-1 and TRBJ2-1; 7 nucleotides align to TRBD2. Germline CDR1 reads SGHRS; CDR2 reads YFSETQ. This CDR3 contains 14 residues. With V trimmed by 1 base and J by 7 bases, 5 bases remained unmatched. The CDR3: CASSLKRDGNEQFF. For the CDR3, the DNA is TGCGCCAGCAGCTTGAAGCGGGACGGGAATGAGCAGTTCTTC.

The J gene is TRBJ1-3, the V gene TRBV7-2; D remains ambiguous. V was clipped by 1 base and J by 0 bases, with 10 bases between them. The CDR3 extends over 16 amino acids. Looked up from germline, CDR1 is SGHTA and CDR2 is FQGNSA. The CDR3 DNA follows: TGTGCCAGCAGCTTAGAAGAGGTTCGCTCTGGAAACACCATATATTTT. Amino acid sequence: CASSLEEVRSGNTIYF.